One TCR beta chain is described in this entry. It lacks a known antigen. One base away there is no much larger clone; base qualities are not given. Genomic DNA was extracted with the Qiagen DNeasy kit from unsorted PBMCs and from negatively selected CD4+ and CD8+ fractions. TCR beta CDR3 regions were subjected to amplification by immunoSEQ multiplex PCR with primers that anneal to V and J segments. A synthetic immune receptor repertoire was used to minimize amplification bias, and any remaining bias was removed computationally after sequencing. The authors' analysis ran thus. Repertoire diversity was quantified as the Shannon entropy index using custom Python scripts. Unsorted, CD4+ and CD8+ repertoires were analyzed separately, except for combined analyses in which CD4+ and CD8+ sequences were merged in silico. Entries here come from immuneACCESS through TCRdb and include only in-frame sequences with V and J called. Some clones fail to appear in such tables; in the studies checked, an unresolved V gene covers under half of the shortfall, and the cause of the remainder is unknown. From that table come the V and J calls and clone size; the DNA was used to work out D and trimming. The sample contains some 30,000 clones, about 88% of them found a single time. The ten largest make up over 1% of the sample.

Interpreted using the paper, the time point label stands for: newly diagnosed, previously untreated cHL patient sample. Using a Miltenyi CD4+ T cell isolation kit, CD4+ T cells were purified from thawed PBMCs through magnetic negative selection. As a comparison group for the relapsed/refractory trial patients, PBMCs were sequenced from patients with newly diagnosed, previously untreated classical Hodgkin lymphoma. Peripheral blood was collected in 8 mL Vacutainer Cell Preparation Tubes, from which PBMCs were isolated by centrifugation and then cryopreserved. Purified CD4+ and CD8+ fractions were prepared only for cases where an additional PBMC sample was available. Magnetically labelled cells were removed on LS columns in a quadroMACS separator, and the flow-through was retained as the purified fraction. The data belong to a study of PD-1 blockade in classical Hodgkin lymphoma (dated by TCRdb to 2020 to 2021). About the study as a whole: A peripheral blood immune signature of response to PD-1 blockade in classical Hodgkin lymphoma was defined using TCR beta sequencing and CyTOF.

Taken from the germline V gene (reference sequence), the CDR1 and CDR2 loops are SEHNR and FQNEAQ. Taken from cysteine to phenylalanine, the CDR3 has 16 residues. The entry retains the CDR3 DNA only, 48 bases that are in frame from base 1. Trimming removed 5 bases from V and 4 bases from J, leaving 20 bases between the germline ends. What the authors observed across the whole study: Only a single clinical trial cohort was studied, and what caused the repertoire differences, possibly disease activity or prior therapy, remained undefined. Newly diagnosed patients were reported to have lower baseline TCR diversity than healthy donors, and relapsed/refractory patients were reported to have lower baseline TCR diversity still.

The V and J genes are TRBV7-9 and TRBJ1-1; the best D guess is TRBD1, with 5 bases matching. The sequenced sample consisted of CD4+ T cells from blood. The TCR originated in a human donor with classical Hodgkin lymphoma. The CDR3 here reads CASSLKGWAQGTEAFF. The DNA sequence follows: TGTGCCAGCAGCCTCAAGGGGTGGGCGCAAGGCACTGAAGCTTTCTTT.